The source of this TCR beta chain is a study of response to subunit inactivated influenza vaccine. Germline CDR1 SGHVS, CDR2 FQNEAQ. There are 12 residues in the CDR3. V was shortened by 0 bases and J by 3 bases, with 0 bases between the two germline ends. TCRdb itself ran the RT-PCR reads through MiXCR, one entry per CDR3 protein. The sample contains 500,000 to 600,000 distinct CDR3 sequences, 10% to 15% of which appear only once. The chain recombines TRBV7-8 with TRBJ1-5; no clear D. The sample in question was PBMCs from blood, obtained on the day of vaccination. The origin of this receptor is a man aged 50-59 years who received an inactivated influenza vaccine. The CDR3 sequence is CASSLANQPQHF. The CDR3 DNA is TGTGCCAGCAGCTTAGCCAATCAGCCCCAGCATTTT.